The rows below give T cell receptor beta chains drawn from one sample of a study of blood T cells in healthy people across ages. TCRdb fed the 5' RACE reads into MiXCR, producing one record per CDR3 protein. The repertoire holds about 1.4 million distinct CDR3 sequences, with 55% to 75% as singletons. The sequenced material came from blood. All receptors derive from a man between 18 and 29 years old in good health. CDR3s include the opening cysteine and the closing phenylalanine or tryptophan.

CDR3,length,V,J
CASSIGITDTQYF,13,TRBV4-3,TRBJ2-3
CASSNGLAGYTDTQYF,16,TRBV3-1,TRBJ2-3
CASTLRGVSYEQYF,14,TRBV2,TRBJ2-7
CASSESRGVASHEQYF,16,TRBV10-1,TRBJ2-7
CSARVQTSTFPTETQYF,17,TRBV20-1,NA
CASGASGAYEQYF,13,TRBV5-1,TRBJ2-7
CASSLYLSGGRETQYF,16,TRBV5-1,NA
CASTLRGGSGEKLFF,15,TRBV7-2,TRBJ1-4
CAISDLLSYEQYF,13,TRBV10-3,TRBJ2-7
CASSLDDLNEQFF,13,TRBV9,TRBJ2-1
CASRSGDYEQYF,12,TRBV12-3/TRBV12-4,TRBJ2-7